The entry that follows covers one T cell receptor (beta chain) sequence. The entry originates in a study of blood T cells in healthy people across ages. Looking at the study overall: Per every two T cells, about one barcoded beta molecule was captured by template switching.

A second roughly 6 to 11 cycle PCR used barcoded and J-beta primers. TCRdb analysed the 5' RACE reads with MiXCR anew, one entry per CDR3 protein. This repertoire shows 540,000 or so distinct CDR3 sequences, 25% to 30% found once; its top ten account for 18%. This CDR3 comprises 16 residues. CDR1 is KGHSH and CDR2 is LQKENI in the germline V gene. V was clipped by 0 bases and J by 5 bases; unmatched bases: 6. The clonotype was recovered from a woman aged 70-85 years in good health. Sequenced sample: blood. The chain is built from TRBV18 and TRBJ2-1; TRBD2 matches 8 bases. For the CDR3, the DNA is TGTGCCAGCTCACCACCCCGGGGGGGCCATAACAATGAGCAGTTCTTC. Translated: CASSPPRGGHNNEQFF.